The entry below describes one TCR beta chain. What it binds is not known. Looked up from germline, CDR1 is SGHKS and CDR2 is YYEKEE (reference sequence). The junction had 8 bases not matched to a gene; V was cut back by 0 bases and J by 5 bases. This CDR3 region has 17 residues. This record belongs to a study of T cell responses to AZD1222 COVID-19 vaccine. Overall study context: Combined were second doses at about 4 or about 12 weeks.

The data were produced by immunoSEQ multiplex PCR, yet TCRdb's version contains in-frame clones alone and is incomplete. The sample lists 150,000 or so clones, around 93% occurring once. The study's findings and limits: Distributed over spike, vaccine-associated CD4 TCRs predominated at 160-218 and 743-854. No day 14 peak samples; only post-peak repertoires were characterized. Spike-specific TCR breadth and depth were elevated following two AZD1222 doses.

Source: peripheral blood, taken on day 0 of AZD1222 vaccination. The V call is TRBV5-5, the J call TRBJ1-1; 12 bases match TRBD1. The origin of this receptor is an adult in good health. In nucleotides, the CDR3 is TGTGCCAGCAGCTTGGTAGGGACAGGGGGCGGCCGGACTGAAGCTTTCTTT. This encodes CASSLVGTGGGRTEAFF.